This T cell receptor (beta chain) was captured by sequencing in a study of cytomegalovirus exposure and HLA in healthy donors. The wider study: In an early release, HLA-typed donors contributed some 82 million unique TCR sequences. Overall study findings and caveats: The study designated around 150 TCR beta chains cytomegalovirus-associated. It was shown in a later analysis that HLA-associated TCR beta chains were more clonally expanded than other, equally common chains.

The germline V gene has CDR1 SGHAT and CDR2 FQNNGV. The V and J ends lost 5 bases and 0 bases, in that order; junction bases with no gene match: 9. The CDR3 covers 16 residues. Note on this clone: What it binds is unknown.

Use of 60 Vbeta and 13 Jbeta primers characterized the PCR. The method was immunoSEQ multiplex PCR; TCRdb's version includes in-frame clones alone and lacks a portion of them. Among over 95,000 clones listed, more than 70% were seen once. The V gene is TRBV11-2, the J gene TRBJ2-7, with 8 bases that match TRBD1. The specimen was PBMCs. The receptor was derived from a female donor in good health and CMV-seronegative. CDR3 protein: CASSNLRTGLSYEQYF. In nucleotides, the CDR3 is TGTGCCAGCAGCAACCTAAGGACAGGGCTCTCCTACGAGCAGTACTTC. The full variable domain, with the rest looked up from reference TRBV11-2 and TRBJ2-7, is EAGVAQSPRYKIIEKRQSVAFWCNPISGHATLYWYQQILGQGPKLLIQFQNNGVVDDSQLPKDRFSAERLKGVDSTLKIQPAKLEDSAVYLCASSNLRTGLSYEQYFGPGTRLTVT.